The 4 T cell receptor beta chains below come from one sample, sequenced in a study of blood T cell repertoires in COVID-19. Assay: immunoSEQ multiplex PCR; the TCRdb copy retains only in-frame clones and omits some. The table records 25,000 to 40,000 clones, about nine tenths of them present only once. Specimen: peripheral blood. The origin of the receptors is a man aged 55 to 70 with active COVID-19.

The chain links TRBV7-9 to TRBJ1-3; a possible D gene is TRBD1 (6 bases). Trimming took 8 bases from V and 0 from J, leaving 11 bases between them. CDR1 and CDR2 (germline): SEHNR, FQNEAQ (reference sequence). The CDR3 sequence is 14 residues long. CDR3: CASAGTFSGNTIYF. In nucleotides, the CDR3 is TGTGCCAGCGCCGGGACATTCTCTGGAAACACCATATATTTT.

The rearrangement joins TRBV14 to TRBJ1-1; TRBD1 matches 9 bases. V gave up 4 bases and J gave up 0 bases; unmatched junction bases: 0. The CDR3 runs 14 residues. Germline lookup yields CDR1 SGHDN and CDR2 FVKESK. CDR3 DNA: TGTGCCAGCAGCCGGGACAGGGTGAACACTGAAGCTTTCTTT. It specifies CASSRDRVNTEAFF.

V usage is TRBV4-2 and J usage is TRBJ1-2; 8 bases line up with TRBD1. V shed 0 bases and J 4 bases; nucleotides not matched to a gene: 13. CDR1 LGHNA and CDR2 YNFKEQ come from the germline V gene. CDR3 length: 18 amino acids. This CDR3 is CASSQESTGAPLGYGYTF. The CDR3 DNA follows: TGTGCCAGCAGCCAAGAGTCGACAGGGGCCCCCTTAGGCTATGGCTACACCTTC.

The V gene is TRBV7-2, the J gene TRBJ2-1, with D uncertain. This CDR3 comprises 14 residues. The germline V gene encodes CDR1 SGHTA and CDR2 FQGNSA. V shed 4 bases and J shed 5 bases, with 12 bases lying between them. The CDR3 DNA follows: TGTGCCAGCAGCTACGAGGTGACCCACAATGAGCAGTTCTTC. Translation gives CASSYEVTHNEQFF.